This TCR beta chain was recorded in a study of cytomegalovirus exposure and HLA in healthy donors. Findings and limits, study-wide: According to the study, approximately 150 TCR beta chains were cytomegalovirus-associated.

The CDR3 is 15 amino acids. CDR1 and CDR2 (germline): MNHEY, SVGAGI. J lost 7 bases, V lost 0 bases, and 8 bases had no gene match. Of note for this clone: The antigen remains undetermined.

The repertoire was sequenced with immunoSEQ multiplex PCR; TCRdb's copy has only in-frame clones and lacks some. The repertoire holds some 170,000 clones, with about 96% as singletons. V is TRBV6-5 and J is TRBJ2-5; the match to TRBD2 covers 7 bases. This receptor was identified in a woman younger than 30 in good health and CMV-seronegative. Sequencing was done on a sample of PBMCs. The DNA for the CDR3 is TGTGCCAGCAGTTACTCGTTGACTAGCCCCGGGACCCAGTACTTC. Its protein is CASSYSLTSPGTQYF.